One sample yielded the 3 T cell receptor beta chains listed below, sequenced in a study of T cell responses to AZD1222 COVID-19 vaccine. Only in-frame clones appear in the TCRdb table, and some are missing; sequencing was by immunoSEQ multiplex PCR. The top ten clones hold less than 9.5% of a sample with roughly 67,000 clones, around nine tenths of them seen once. The specimen comprised peripheral blood, sampled on day 0 of AZD1222 vaccination. All receptors derive from an adult in good health.

The chain is built from TRBV3-1 (or the pseudogene TRBV3-2) and TRBJ2-7; TRBD1 matches 7 bases. In germline, CDR1 is LGHDT, CDR2 YNNKEL (reference sequence). The CDR3 has 13 residues. V lost 0 bases, J lost 4 bases, and 0 bases stayed unmatched. CDR3 nucleotides: TGTGCCAGCAGCCAAGACAGGGGGTACGAGCAGTACTTC. This codes for CASSQDRGYEQYF.

This clone was counted a single time. The chain joins TRBV19 to TRBJ1-1; 8 bases match TRBD1. The CDR3 runs to 14 residues. From germline, CDR1 is LNHDA and CDR2 SQIVND (reference sequence). Trimming removed 7 bases from V and 1 base from J; junction bases left unmatched: 5. CDR3 coding DNA: TGTGCCAGTAACGACAGGGGTGGGAACACTGAAGCTTTCTTT. It translates to CASNDRGGNTEAFF.

This chain joins TRBV9 and TRBJ2-3; D gene ambiguous. The CDR3 contains 13 residues. Trimming stripped 3 bases from V and 0 bases from J, with 5 bases between. Germline V gives CDR1 SGDLS, CDR2 YYNGEE. CDR3 coding DNA: TGTGCCAGCAGCGCCTATAGCACAGATACGCAGTATTTT. This sequence encodes CASSAYSTDTQYF.